The sequence of this T cell receptor beta chain was determined in a study of tumor-infiltrating lymphocytes in oesophageal squamous cell carcinoma. CDR3 length: 14 amino acids. The ends were cut back, 2 bases at V and 3 bases at J, with 10 bases in the middle. Germline loops: CDR1 MNHNY, CDR2 SVGAGI (reference sequence). One entry per CDR3 protein, called by TCRdb with MiXCR from the PCR reads. This table has fewer than 25,000 distinct CDR3 sequences, around a third appearing once. This clonotype was seen repeatedly, ten times or more. The clonotype comes from a female donor with esophageal squamous cell carcinoma. The sample was esophageal tumor tissue. The chain employs TRBV6-6 and TRBJ2-5; the D is unclear. CDR3 sequence reads: CASSYAPVEETQYF. The CDR3 DNA is TGTGCCAGCAGTTACGCCCCGGTAGAAGAGACCCAGTACTTC.